This T cell receptor (beta chain) was profiled in a study of monozygotic twins with inflammatory bowel disease. As for this clonotype: Antigen unknown.

CDR3 length: 14 amino acids. CDR1 is SGHRS and CDR2 is YFSETQ in the germline V gene. In preparing each TCR library, 3,500 to 4,500 ng of total RNA was used. Via template switching, UMIs carrying a 6-nucleotide sample barcode were introduced. With the 5' RACE reads reprocessed, TCRdb shows one record per CDR3 protein and no DNA. This table lists approximately 400,000 distinct CDR3 sequences. Study outcomes and limitations: Between concordant and discordant twins, repertoire similarity failed to differ, a result that limited power may explain.

Sequencing used blood. This TCR came from a human donor with ulcerative colitis or Crohn's disease, or a healthy co-twin of an affected twin (not recorded which). This chain connects TRBV5-1 to TRBJ2-1; TCRdb names TRBD2, which stays unverified in the absence of DNA. The chain's CDR3 is CASSLVGLNNEQFF.